This T cell receptor beta chain derives from a study of T cells in localized non-small cell lung cancer. Findings of the study overall: A median of 57 of the top 100 tumor clones appeared in adjacent lung, which was paired and uninvolved. The highest T cell clonality was in uninvolved adjacent lung, above tumor.

Using immunoSEQ multiplex PCR, the repertoire was profiled, and TCRdb retains in-frame clones only, with some absent. Altogether roughly 38,000 clones are present, roughly 90% being singletons, with the ten largest covering more than 2%. Of note for this clone: The antigen is unknown.

The source material was peripheral blood, sampled before any cancer treatment. This TCR came from a female donor aged 60 or older with stage I squamous cell lung carcinoma.

The CDR3 sequence is CASSSGLAGGSAGELFF. The CDR3 DNA sequence: TGTGCCAGCAGCTCCGGACTAGCGGGAGGGTCCGCCGGGGAGCTGTTTTTT. The chain joins TRBV13 to TRBJ2-2; 15 nucleotides line up with TRBD2. Per germline, CDR1 PRHDT and CDR2 FYEKMQ (reference sequence). J lost 6 bases, V lost 4 bases, and 6 bases had no gene match. CDR3 length: 17 amino acids.